This passage covers 30 T cell receptor beta chains from one sample sequenced in a study of cytomegalovirus exposure and HLA in healthy donors. The study ran its PCR with 60 Vbeta and 13 Jbeta primers. Using immunoSEQ multiplex PCR, the repertoire was profiled, and TCRdb retains in-frame clones only, with some absent. The sample records some 120,000 clones, about 80% being singletons. Specimen: PBMCs. All receptors come from a woman in her 40s in good health and CMV-seropositive.

This rearrangement joins TRBV18 to TRBJ2-7; 12 positions agree with TRBD1. The trim removed 0 bases at V and 5 bases at J, leaving 5 bases unmatched. Germline CDR1 KGHSH, CDR2 LQKENI. This CDR3 has 16 residues. This chain's CDR3 is CASSPPGQGAVHEQYF. CDR3 DNA sequence: TGTGCCAGCTCACCACCGGGACAGGGGGCGGTTCACGAGCAGTACTTC.

This chain uses TRBV4-2 with TRBJ2-5, with 9 bases aligning to TRBD2. The junction had 5 bases not matched to a gene; V was cut back by 1 base and J by 8 bases. The CDR3 runs to 14 residues. Germline CDR1 is LGHNA and CDR2 is YNFKEQ. CDR3 in DNA: TGTGCCAGCAGCCAAGCTGGCGGGGGGGGAACCCAGTACTTC. It specifies CASSQAGGGGTQYF.

The count of this clone is one. The CDR3 sequence is CASISQGSYNSPLHF. The CDR3 DNA follows: TGTGCCAGCATTAGTCAGGGCTCCTATAATTCACCCCTCCACTTT. The chain has TRBV5-6 and TRBJ1-6, with D possibly TRBD1 on 5 matching bases. Trimming left V 6 bases short and J 0 bases short, with 10 bases between. CDR3 size: 15 residues. Per germline, CDR1 SGHDT and CDR2 YYEEEE.

J is TRBJ1-4 and V is TRBV18; 9 bases align to TRBD1. The CDR3 spans 14 residues. Germline CDR1 and CDR2: KGHSH and LQKENI. V gave up 6 bases and J gave up 4 bases; unmatched junction bases: 3. As DNA, the CDR3 is TGTGCCAGCTCGCACAGGGGGCTTAATGAAAAACTGTTTTTT. Protein sequence: CASSHRGLNEKLFF.

There are a few counts of this clone. An end of the junction differs from the germline gene, which may be a read error. The rearrangement uses TRBV7-9 and TRBJ2-7; D is undetermined. Germline assignment: CDR1 SEHNR and CDR2 FQNEAQ (reference sequence). This CDR3 region has 12 residues. This chain's CDR3 is CSSSFESYREYF. CDR3 coding DNA: TGTTCCAGCAGCTTTGAATCCTACCGGGAGTACTTC.

The chain carries TRBV6-5 and TRBJ1-1; 7 bases are shared with TRBD1. The length of the CDR3 is 14 residues. V shed 2 bases, J shed 2 bases, and the junction held 2 bases outside the gene matches. Germline-derived CDR1 and CDR2 are MNHEY and SVGAGI. CDR3 coding DNA: TGTGCCAGCAGTTACAGGGGGCTTAACACTGAAGCTTTCTTT. This codes for CASSYRGLNTEAFF.

Concerning this clone itself: At one end the junction does not follow the germline gene, possibly because of a read error. The chain joins TRBV7-7 to TRBJ2-3, with 11 bases lining up with TRBD1. Germline V gives CDR1 SSHAT, CDR2 FNYEAQ (reference sequence). The CDR3 totals 18 residues. The CDR3 DNA sequence: TGTGCTAGCAGCTCCGGGACAGGGGGTTCGGGAACCACAGATACGCAGTATTTT. Protein: CASSSGTGGSGTTDTQYF. The whole variable domain, remainder taken from reference TRBV7-7 and TRBJ2-3, is GAGVSQSPRYKVTKRGQDVTLRCDPISSHATLYWYQQALGQGPEFLTYFNYEAQPDKSGLPSDRFSAERPEGSISTLTIQRTEQRDSAMYRCASSSGTGGSGTTDTQYFGPGTRLTVL.

V usage is TRBV18 and J usage is TRBJ1-2, with 7 bases identical to TRBD1. This CDR3 has 14 residues. V was clipped by 4 bases and J by 2 bases; unmatched bases: 4. CDR1 is KGHSH, CDR2 LQKENI, per germline. CDR3 sequence (DNA): TGTGCCAGCTCACAAGGGACAGAAAACTATGGCTACACCTTC. Encoded protein: CASSQGTENYGYTF.

The V call is TRBV7-2, the J call TRBJ2-1; 14 bases align to TRBD2. CDR3 length: 15 residues. CDR1 is SGHTA and CDR2 is FQGNSA in the germline V gene. The J segment lost 2 bases and the V segment lost 10 bases, leaving 4 bases of the junction unmatched. CDR3 protein: CATRLAGGPYNEQFF. The CDR3 DNA sequence: TGTGCCACCAGACTAGCGGGGGGGCCCTACAATGAGCAGTTCTTC.

J is TRBJ2-5 and V is TRBV7-8, with 7 bases fitting TRBD2. CDR1 and CDR2 from the germline V gene are SGHVS and FQNEAQ. The CDR3 is 15 residues long. V lost 1 base and J lost 4; bases outside the gene matches: 6. The CDR3 region has the DNA TGTGCCAGCAGCTTAGGGTGGGGGGGGAGAGAGACCCAGTACTTC. Protein: CASSLGWGGRETQYF.

J is TRBJ1-1 and V is TRBV7-9; unclear D gene. Trimming left V 6 bases short and J 7 bases short, with 9 bases between. This CDR3 is built from 11 residues. Per germline, CDR1 SEHNR and CDR2 FQNEAQ (reference sequence). The CDR3 spells CASRSGVEAFF. Here the CDR3 DNA reads TGTGCCAGCAGATCAGGCGTTGAAGCTTTCTTT.

This clone was detected only once. The chain joins TRBV7-6 to TRBJ2-7, with D perhaps TRBD1 (6 bases). The CDR3 length is 14 residues. The V gene's germline CDR1 is SGHVS and CDR2 FNYEAQ. V lost 5 bases and J 3 bases, leaving 14 bases between the germline ends. CDR3 nucleotide sequence: TGTGCCAGCAGCCTCCGACAGGCGGACTACGAGCAGTACTTC. Protein product: CASSLRQADYEQYF.

This chain connects TRBV7-8 to TRBJ2-5; D is unclear. Looked up from germline, CDR1 is SGHVS and CDR2 is FQNEAQ. The CDR3 extends over 11 amino acids. Trimming took 1 base from V and 9 from J, leaving 6 bases between them. The CDR3 bases are TGTGCCAGCAGCTTAGGGCTGGCCCAGTACTTC. This gives the protein CASSLGLAQYF.

J is TRBJ2-2 and V is TRBV15, with D possibly matching TRBD1 (6 bases). V lost 0 bases, J lost 1 base, and 9 bases lay in between. The CDR3 has 16 residues. CDR1 is LNHNV, CDR2 YYDKDF, per germline (reference sequence). This CDR3 reads CATSRDRGVNTGELFF. The DNA of the CDR3 is TGTGCCACCAGCAGAGACAGGGGAGTGAACACCGGGGAGCTGTTTTTT.

The V and J genes are TRBV6-1 and TRBJ2-3; TRBD2 agrees at 8 bases. Trimming at V came to 6 bases and at J to 7 bases, leaving 9 bases not matched to a gene. Per the germline V gene, CDR1 is MNHNS and CDR2 is SASEGT. The CDR3 consists of 14 residues. The CDR3 spells CASRLRGALHTQYF. Written as DNA, the CDR3 is TGTGCCAGCAGGTTGCGGGGGGCCCTTCATACGCAGTATTTT.

The J gene is TRBJ1-4, the V gene TRBV30, with a tentative D call TRBD1 (5 bases). This CDR3 comprises 12 residues. In germline, CDR1 is GTSNPN, CDR2 SVGIG (reference sequence). The V and J ends lost 1 base and 11 bases respectively, with 11 bases between them. CDR3 bases: TGTGCCTGGAGTGAGACAGCTGACAAACTGTTTTTT. Amino acid sequence: CAWSETADKLFF.

The chain uses TRBV7-2 and TRBJ2-1; D gene ambiguous. Germline V gene lookup returns CDR1 SGHTA and CDR2 FQGNSA. This CDR3 spans 15 amino acids. V lost 0 bases to trimming and J lost 6 bases, with 12 bases between them. The CDR3 loop is CASSLATASGNEQFF. The CDR3 DNA reads as TGTGCCAGCAGCTTAGCTACCGCCTCGGGCAATGAGCAGTTCTTC.

This clone was detected a few times. The chain carries TRBV4-1 and TRBJ2-6; possibly TRBD2 for D (5 bases). This CDR3 is built from 15 residues. Germline values: CDR1 MGHRA, CDR2 YSYEKL. The germline V and J ends were trimmed by 7 bases and 0 bases, with 10 bases remaining between them. The CDR3 loop is CASNLGASGANVLTF. The CDR3 DNA is TGCGCCAGCAACCTGGGAGCCTCTGGGGCCAACGTCCTGACTTTC.

Turning to this clone: This sample includes further DNA sequences coding for the same CDR3. V usage is TRBV5-1 and J usage is TRBJ1-1; tentatively, D is TRBD1 (5 bases). Per the germline V gene, CDR1 is SGHRS and CDR2 is YFSETQ. The CDR3 is 14 amino acids. Trimming cost V 4 bases and J 1 base, with 11 bases left between them. The CDR3 nucleotides are TGCGCCAGCAGCCCCTGGGGCGAGAACACTGAAGCTTTCTTT. Amino acid sequence: CASSPWGENTEAFF.

This chain connects TRBV27 to TRBJ2-7; TRBD2 might be the D (5 bases). CDR3 size: 14 residues. V was pared by 5 bases and J by 3 bases, with 14 bases between. Germline loops: CDR1 MNHEY, CDR2 SMNVEV (reference sequence). The CDR3 region is CASSLLDSVYEQYF. The CDR3 nucleotides are TGTGCCAGCAGTCTCTTGGACTCTGTCTACGAGCAGTACTTC.

The rearrangement links TRBV2 to TRBJ1-1, with 7 bases matching TRBD1. The germline gives CDR1 SNHLY, CDR2 FYNNEI. V dropped 5 bases and J dropped 5; count of bases not matched to a gene: 5. The CDR3 totals 13 residues. CDR3 region: CASSNNRGTEAFF. CDR3 DNA sequence: TGTGCCAGCAGTAATAACAGGGGAACTGAAGCTTTCTTT.

This chain links TRBV9 with TRBJ2-3, with TRBD1 matching 7 bases. Germline V gene sequence: CDR1 SGDLS, CDR2 YYNGEE. CDR3 length: 16 amino acids. After removal of 4 bases from V and 0 bases from J, the junction contained 8 bases not matched to a gene. In DNA form, the CDR3 reads TGTGCCAGCAGCCTCAGGGGACAGACTAGCACAGATACGCAGTATTTT. It encodes CASSLRGQTSTDTQYF.

The gene calls are TRBV6-1 and TRBJ1-1; 8 nucleotides agree with TRBD1. V lost 8 bases, J lost 0 bases, and 5 bases stayed unmatched. From germline, CDR1 is MNHNS and CDR2 SASEGT. The CDR3 is made up of 14 amino acids. The CDR3 spells CASLQDRVNTEAFF. CDR3 coding DNA: TGTGCCAGCCTCCAGGACAGGGTGAACACTGAAGCTTTCTTT.

The J gene is TRBJ2-5, the V gene TRBV5-6; tentative D call: TRBD2 (7 bases). The CDR3 runs to 16 residues. The V and J ends lost 4 bases and 0 bases respectively, with 16 bases between them. Looked up from germline, CDR1 is SGHDT and CDR2 is YYEEEE. CDR3 bases: TGTGCCAGCAGCAGGTTCGGGGGGCCGCACCAAGAGACCCAGTACTTC. This sequence encodes CASSRFGGPHQETQYF.

This chain uses TRBV2 with TRBJ1-4; TRBD1 aligns across 12 bases. Germline V gene sequence: CDR1 SNHLY, CDR2 FYNNEI. The CDR3 covers 16 residues. V dropped 4 bases and J dropped 4; count of bases not matched to a gene: 4. The CDR3 sequence is CASSGDRGRGNEKLFF. The CDR3 coding sequence is TGTGCCAGCAGTGGGGACAGGGGGCGCGGTAATGAAAAACTGTTTTTT.

This clone has a single count. The chain uses TRBV7-9 and TRBJ2-1, with D unresolved. The CDR3 is made up of 15 amino acids. V was pared by 2 bases and J by 0 bases, with 8 bases between. Germline V CDR1 and CDR2: SEHNR, FQNEAQ (reference sequence). In DNA, the CDR3 is TGTGCCAGCAGCTTATCAAGGAGCTCCTACAATGAGCAGTTCTTC. Translation gives CASSLSRSSYNEQFF.

As concerns this clone: Other DNA sequences in this sample translate to the same CDR3. This chain connects TRBV6-5 to TRBJ1-2; TRBD1 matches at 7 bases. The V gene end was trimmed by 6 bases and the J gene end by 3 bases; junction bases not matched to a gene: 4. CDR1 is MNHEY, CDR2 SVGAGI, per germline. CDR3 size: 13 residues. In DNA, the CDR3 is TGTGCCAGCAGGACAGGGATAGACTATGGCTACACCTTC. Translation: CASRTGIDYGYTF.

The chain uses TRBV27 and TRBJ2-5; D perhaps matches TRBD1 (5 bases). Trimming took 3 bases from V and 1 from J, leaving 12 bases between them. The CDR3 runs 15 residues. Germline CDR1 MNHEY, CDR2 SMNVEV (reference sequence). CDR3: CASSFRGGRQETQYF. DNA for the CDR3: TGTGCCAGCAGTTTTAGGGGCGGACGCCAAGAGACCCAGTACTTC.

Only a few counts were recorded for this clone. The chain joins TRBV5-4 to TRBJ1-1, with TRBD1 matching 7 bases. V lost 2 bases and J lost 0; bases outside the gene matches: 4. There are 15 residues in the CDR3. Germline values: CDR1 SGHNT, CDR2 YYREEE (reference sequence). The CDR3 nucleotides read TGTGCCAGCAGCTTACCGGGACAGATGAACACTGAAGCTTTCTTT. As protein: CASSLPGQMNTEAFF.

The chain joins TRBV9 to TRBJ1-3, with D unresolved. Germline CDR1 SGDLS, CDR2 YYNGEE. With 3 bases removed from V and 0 bases from J, the gap between germline ends came to 16 bases. The CDR3 extends over 17 amino acids. The CDR3 loop reads CASSAHLTLLSGNTIYF. For the CDR3, the DNA is TGTGCCAGCAGCGCCCACTTGACACTCCTCTCTGGAAACACCATATATTTT.